This TCR beta chain was captured in a study of T cell repertoires in cytomegalovirus infection. MiXCR was run by TCRdb on the reads, yielding one entry per CDR3 protein. The sample shows 550,000 to 850,000 distinct CDR3 sequences, roughly 33% of them seen only once. On this clonotype itself: The antigen is undetermined.

The receptor's source is a human donor in good health (CMV status not recorded). Some clones in this sample may be carry-over from other donors' samples. The sequencing here drew on cultured PBMCs, taken from culture after CMV antigen stimulation.

The DNA for the CDR3 is TGTGCCATCAGCGAATGGGAGGGAGAGGCCCCGATAGCCAAAAACATTCAGTACTTC. Translation: CAISEWEGEAPIAKNIQYF. The chain combines TRBV10-3 with TRBJ2-4; 7 bases agree with TRBD2. Per germline, CDR1 ENHRY and CDR2 SYGVKD. The trim removed 6 bases at V and 0 bases at J, leaving 17 bases unmatched. The CDR3 sequence is 19 residues long.